This T cell receptor (beta chain) was found in a study of post-analysis software for immune sequencing data. Findings and limits, study-wide: Patients showed TRBV5-6, TRBV5-1 and TRBV20-1 among four to six TRBV segments more frequent than in controls.

Included in the TCR beta cDNA libraries were unique molecular identifiers. TCRdb used MiXCR to reprocess the PCR reads, holding one entry per CDR3 protein. The sample lists a few hundred thousand distinct CDR3 sequences; roughly 38% were seen once. This clonotype was seen more than once but under ten times. Its cognate antigen is unknown. The germline V gene encodes CDR1 SGHTA and CDR2 FQGNSA. V dropped 5 bases and J dropped 5 bases, with 18 bases sitting between them. The CDR3 spans 15 residues. The sequence was collected from a girl between 10 and 17 years old with multiple sclerosis. Source material: blood. The V gene is TRBV7-2, the J gene TRBJ2-5, with D perhaps matching TRBD1 or TRBD2 (5 bases each). The CDR3 sequence: CASSPSIAWGETQYF. Here the CDR3 DNA reads TGTGCCAGCAGCCCCTCGATAGCGTGGGGGGAGACCCAGTACTTC.